This TCR beta chain was captured in a study of human T cells and chemical hapten exposure. A few counts support this clonotype. Indicated time point: patch test 3, about 24 weeks after DPC sensitization. Specified treatment: therapeutic diphenylcyclopropenone sensitization with weekly scalp DPC. The V gene lost 4 bases and the J gene lost 3 bases, with 6 bases spanning the gap. The CDR3 contains 12 residues. From germline, CDR1 is SQVTM and CDR2 ANQGSEA. TCRdb re-derived calls from the RACE reads in MiXCR, one entry per CDR3 protein. The sample records tens of thousands of distinct CDR3 sequences, more than 9.5% being singletons.

The rearrangement joins TRBV29-1 to TRBJ1-4; D is unresolved. The TCR sequence derives from a woman between 35 and 50 years old with alopecia areata. Some clones in this sample may be carry-over from other donors' samples. The sequences come from whole blood, collected in connection with sensitization to the hapten diphenylcyclopropenone (DPC). CDR3 sequence (DNA): TGCAGCGTTGCAAGGGCTAATGAAAAACTGTTTTTT. It encodes CSVARANEKLFF.